These T cell receptor beta chains were read from a single sample in a study of blood T cell repertoires in COVID-19. Here immunoSEQ multiplex PCR was the method, and the copy in TCRdb shows in-frame clones only, minus some. The sample carries over 95,000 clones, roughly 89% recorded once. The specimen was peripheral blood. The receptors come from a man aged 65 to 79 with active or convalescent COVID-19. Each CDR3 is given without its conserved first and last residue.

J	V	CDR3
TRBJ2-2	TRBV4-1	ASSPPTNTGELF
TRBJ2-7	TRBV5-4	ASSSRGGLSYEQY
TRBJ2-3	TRBV18	ASSLAAIAGGQGTQY
TRBJ2-7	TRBV5-4	ASSFDAVSYEQY
TRBJ2-3	TRBV7-2	ASSSRMGLELTDTQY
TRBJ2-3	TRBV18	ASSRDRDPDTQY
TRBJ1-2	TRBV20-1	SATEPGGSNYGYT
TRBJ1-4	TRBV5-5	ASSLAVRDSDEKLF
TRBJ2-5	TRBV5-6	ASSSPRVSGGARETQY
TRBJ2-1	TRBV6-2/TRBV6-3	ASSSGLAGDEQF
TRBJ1-2	TRBV12-3/TRBV12-4	ASSHGQIYT
TRBJ2-7	TRBV2	ASSEVRSYEQY
TRBJ2-5	TRBV5-1	ASSIRQGEKETQY
TRBJ1-2	TRBV6-5	ASRVVGEDGYT
TRBJ2-7	TRBV6-5	ASSYGPGTGYEQY
TRBJ2-1	TRBV7-2	ASSLMGREEQF
TRBJ1-4	TRBV18	ASSPEQGGEKLF
TRBJ1-5	TRBV5-1	ASSSGQGDQPQH
TRBJ2-3	TRBV4-1	ASSQGGPPDTQY
TRBJ1-2	TRBV5-1	ASSYDGDSYVGYT
TRBJ2-1	TRBV18	ASSPPAGGYNEQF
TRBJ1-1	TRBV20-1	SASLGGEAF
TRBJ2-5	TRBV30	AWSRPGQETQY
TRBJ2-7	TRBV2	ASSFANRALVYEQY
TRBJ2-7	TRBV6-6	ASSYWGQGANEQY
TRBJ1-1	TRBV7-8	ASSRQPRGSGQGENTEAF